The entry that follows covers one TCR beta chain sequence. Its antigen remains unidentified. The data were obtained in a study of T cells in Graves' hyperthyroidism and ophthalmopathy. Notes on the study in general: The authors' 13 V-J model separated ophthalmopathy from stable hyperthyroidism. Within blood appeared most thyroid clonotypes that had expanded above 0.001.

TCR beta CDR3 regions were amplified from RNA. The primer set for the first-round RT-PCR of the TCR CDR3 was HTBI. TCRdb itself ran the multiplex PCR reads through MiXCR, one entry per CDR3 protein. Of about 130,000 distinct CDR3 sequences listed, roughly 23% are singletons. Germline V gives CDR1 DFQATT, CDR2 SNEGSKA (reference sequence). This CDR3 comprises 10 residues. The V end lost 7 bases, the J end lost 3 bases, and 7 bases lay between the germline ends. Disease duration under 2 months; hyperthyroidism patients were aged 18 to 65. The genes are TRBV20-1 and TRBJ2-7, with D tentatively TRBD2 (5 bases). The material sequenced was blood. The clonotype originates from a woman between 50 and 59 years old with Graves' hyperthyroidism that later progressed to Graves' ophthalmopathy. CDR3 amino acids: CSVRDYEQYF. CDR3 nucleotides: TGCAGTGTTCGGGACTACGAGCAGTACTTC.